This T cell receptor beta chain came from a study of cytotoxic CD8 clonotypes in ibrutinib-treated CLL. Note on this clone: Its specificity is unknown.

Depth targeted 1 in 200,000 to 1 in 1 million T cells, averaging 10x coverage per clonotype. The method was immunoSEQ multiplex PCR; TCRdb's version includes in-frame clones alone and lacks a portion of them. Of some 19,000 clones in the sample, over 70% were seen once. Study findings and constraints: Clonality showed a rise at ibrutinib response that reversed toward baseline at progression.

The authors obtained roughly 1.8 micrograms of genomic DNA from cryopreserved PBMCs for TCR beta libraries. This CDR3 is built from 11 residues. CDR1 is MNHEY, CDR2 SVGAGI, per germline. Trimming shortened V by 7 bases and J by 5 bases, and 8 bases separated the two germline ends. Sequencing was performed on PBMCs, taken before ibrutinib treatment. The sequence derives from a human donor with chronic lymphocytic leukemia. V and J are TRBV6-5 and TRBJ2-5; no clear D gene. The CDR3 protein is CASKKKETQYF. DNA for the CDR3: TGTGCCAGCAAAAAAAAGGAGACCCAGTACTTC.